This T cell receptor (beta chain) was found in a study of cytomegalovirus exposure and HLA in healthy donors. Study context: Counted in an early data release were about 85 million unique TCRs from HLA-typed donors.

Turning to this clone: What it binds is unknown.

Study observations and caveats: Rarity marked most TCR sequences, yet some public TCRs occurred in many donors. The presence/absence work took it that sequencing depth was about the same across donors.

13 Jbeta primers and 60 Vbeta primers were used for the PCR. Generated by immunoSEQ multiplex PCR, the TCRdb table keeps only in-frame clones and is missing some. The data show 200,000 to 250,000 clones, around 73% seen once. The receptor was isolated from a male donor in good health and CMV-seronegative. Input material: PBMCs.

The CDR3 bases are TGTGCCAGTAGTATGGGCCCAGGGTTGGGCAATCAGCCCCAGCATTTT. Translation: CASSMGPGLGNQPQHF. The rearrangement uses TRBV19 and TRBJ1-5; tentative D call: TRBD1 (5 bases). The V end was cut by 3 bases, the J end by 2 bases, with 14 bases between. This CDR3 is built from 16 residues. Germline CDR1 and CDR2: LNHDA and SQIVND (reference sequence).